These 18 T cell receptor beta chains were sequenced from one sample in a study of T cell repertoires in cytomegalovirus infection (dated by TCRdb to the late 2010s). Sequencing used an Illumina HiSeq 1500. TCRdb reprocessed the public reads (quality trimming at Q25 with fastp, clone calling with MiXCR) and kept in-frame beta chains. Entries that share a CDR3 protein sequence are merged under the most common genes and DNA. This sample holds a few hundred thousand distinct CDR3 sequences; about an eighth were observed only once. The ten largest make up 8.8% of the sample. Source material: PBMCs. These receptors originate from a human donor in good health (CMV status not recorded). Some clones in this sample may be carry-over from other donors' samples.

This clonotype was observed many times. The CDR3 reads CASSSAASRSGNEQFF. As DNA, the CDR3 is TGTGCCAGCAGCTCAGCGGCTAGCCGCTCCGGCAATGAGCAGTTCTTC. The rearrangement joins TRBV7-2 to TRBJ2-1, with a weak D call TRBD2 (5 bases). Germline V gives CDR1 SGHTA, CDR2 FQGNSA. CDR3 length: 16 residues. V was pared by 4 bases and J by 6 bases, with 19 bases between.

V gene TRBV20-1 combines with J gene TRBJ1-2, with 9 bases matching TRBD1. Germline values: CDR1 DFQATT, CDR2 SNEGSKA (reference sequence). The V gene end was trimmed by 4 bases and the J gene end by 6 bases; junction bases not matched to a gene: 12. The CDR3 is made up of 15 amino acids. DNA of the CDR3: TGCAGTGCTACCCCAACCGGGAACAGGGGGCATGGCTACACCTTC. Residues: CSATPTGNRGHGYTF.

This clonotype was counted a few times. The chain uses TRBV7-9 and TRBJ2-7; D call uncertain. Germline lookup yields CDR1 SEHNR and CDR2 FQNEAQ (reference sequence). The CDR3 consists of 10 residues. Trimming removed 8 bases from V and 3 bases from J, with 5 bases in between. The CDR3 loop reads CASALYEQYF. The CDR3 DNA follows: TGTGCCAGCGCACTCTACGAGCAGTACTTC.

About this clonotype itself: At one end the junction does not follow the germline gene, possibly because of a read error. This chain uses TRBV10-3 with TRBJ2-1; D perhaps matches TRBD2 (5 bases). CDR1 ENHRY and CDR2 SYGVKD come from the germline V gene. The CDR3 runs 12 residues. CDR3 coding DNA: TGTGCCACCAGTCGCGAGGGCAGTGAGCAGTTCTTC. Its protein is CATSREGSEQFF.

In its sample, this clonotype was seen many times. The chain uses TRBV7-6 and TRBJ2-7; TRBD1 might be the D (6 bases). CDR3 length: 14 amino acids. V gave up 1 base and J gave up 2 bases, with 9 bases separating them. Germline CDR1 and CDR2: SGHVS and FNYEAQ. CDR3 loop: CASSLEQGAYEQYF. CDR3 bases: TGTGCCAGCAGCTTAGAACAGGGAGCCTACGAGCAGTACTTC.

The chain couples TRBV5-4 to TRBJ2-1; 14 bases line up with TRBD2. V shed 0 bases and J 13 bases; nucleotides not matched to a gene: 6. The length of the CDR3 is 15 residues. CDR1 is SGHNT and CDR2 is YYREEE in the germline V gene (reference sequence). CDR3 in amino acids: CASSLAGTSGGKQFF. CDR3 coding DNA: TGTGCCAGCAGCTTGGCCGGGACTAGCGGGGGAAAACAGTTCTTC.

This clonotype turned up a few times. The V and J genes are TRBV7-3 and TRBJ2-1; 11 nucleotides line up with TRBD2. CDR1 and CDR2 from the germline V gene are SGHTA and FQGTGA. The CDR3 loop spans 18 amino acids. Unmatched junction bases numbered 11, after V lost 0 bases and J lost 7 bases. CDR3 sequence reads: CASSLTSGGAGGGNEQFF. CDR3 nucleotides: TGTGCCAGCAGCTTAACTAGCGGGGGGGCGGGGGGGGGAAATGAGCAGTTCTTC.

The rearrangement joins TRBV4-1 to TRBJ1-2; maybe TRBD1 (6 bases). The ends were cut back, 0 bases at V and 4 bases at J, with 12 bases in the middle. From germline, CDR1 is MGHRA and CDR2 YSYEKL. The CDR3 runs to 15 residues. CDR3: CASSQENRGSYGYTF. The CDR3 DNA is TGCGCCAGCAGCCAAGAAAATAGGGGGAGCTATGGCTACACCTTC.

CDR3 region: CASSYPGTFNEQFF. In DNA form, the CDR3 reads TGTGCCAGCAGTTACCCGGGGACCTTCAATGAGCAGTTCTTC. The chain employs TRBV6-6 and TRBJ2-1; D might be TRBD1 or TRBD2, each matching 5 bases. The CDR3 runs 14 residues. Germline CDR1 MNHNY, CDR2 SVGAGI (reference sequence). Trimming stripped 2 bases from V and 6 bases from J, with 11 bases between.

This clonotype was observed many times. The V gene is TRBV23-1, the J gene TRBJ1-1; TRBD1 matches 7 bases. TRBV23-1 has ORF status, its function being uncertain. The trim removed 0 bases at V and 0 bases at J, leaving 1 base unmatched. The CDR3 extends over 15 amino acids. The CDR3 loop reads CASSQSTGLNTEAFF. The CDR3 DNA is TGCGCCAGCAGTCAATCGACAGGGTTGAACACTGAAGCTTTCTTT.

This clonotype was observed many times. This CDR3 reads CASSPWGTGGDTQYF. The CDR3 DNA is TGTGCCAGCAGCCCCTGGGGGACAGGCGGAGATACGCAGTATTTT. This chain links TRBV7-2 with TRBJ2-3; TRBD1 agrees at 8 bases. Germline trimming cut 5 bases from V and 5 bases from J; bases unmatched to any gene: 9. The germline CDR1 and CDR2 sequences are SGHTA and FQGNSA. The CDR3 runs 15 residues.

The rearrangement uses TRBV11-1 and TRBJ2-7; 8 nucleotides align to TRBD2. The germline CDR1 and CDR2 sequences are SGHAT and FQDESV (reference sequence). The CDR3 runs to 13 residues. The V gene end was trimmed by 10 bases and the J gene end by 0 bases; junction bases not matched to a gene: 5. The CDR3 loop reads CATSSGSSYEQYF. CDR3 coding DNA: TGTGCCACATCGAGCGGGAGCTCCTACGAGCAGTACTTC.

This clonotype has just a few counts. The CDR3 DNA reads as TGTGCCAGCAGCTCGGGACTAGCGGGGATGGGTGAGCAGTTCTTC. Translated: CASSSGLAGMGEQFF. V and J are TRBV11-2 and TRBJ2-1; 13 nucleotides align to TRBD2. Germline V gives CDR1 SGHAT, CDR2 FQNNGV. The CDR3 runs 15 residues. Trimming took 4 bases from V and 9 from J; bases not matched to a gene: 6.

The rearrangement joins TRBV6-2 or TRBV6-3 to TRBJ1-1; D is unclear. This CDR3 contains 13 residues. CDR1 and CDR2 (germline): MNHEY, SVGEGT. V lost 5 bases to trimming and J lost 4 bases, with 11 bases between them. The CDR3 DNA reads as TGTGCCAGCAGTAGGCCGACGGTCACTGAAGCTTTCTTT. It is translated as CASSRPTVTEAFF.

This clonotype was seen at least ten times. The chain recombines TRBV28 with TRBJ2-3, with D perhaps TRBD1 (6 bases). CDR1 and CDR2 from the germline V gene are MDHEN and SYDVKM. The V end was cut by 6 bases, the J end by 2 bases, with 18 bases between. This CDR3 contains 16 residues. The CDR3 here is CASSSYGDTDTDTQYF. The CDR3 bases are TGTGCCAGCAGCTCGTATGGGGACACTGACACAGATACGCAGTATTTT.

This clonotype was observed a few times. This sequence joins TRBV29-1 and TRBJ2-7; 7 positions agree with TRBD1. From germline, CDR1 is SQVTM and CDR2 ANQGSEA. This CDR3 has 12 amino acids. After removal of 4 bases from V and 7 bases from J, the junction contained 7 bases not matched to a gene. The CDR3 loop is CSVGTGGGEQYF. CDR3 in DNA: TGCAGCGTTGGGACAGGTGGAGGAGAGCAGTACTTC.

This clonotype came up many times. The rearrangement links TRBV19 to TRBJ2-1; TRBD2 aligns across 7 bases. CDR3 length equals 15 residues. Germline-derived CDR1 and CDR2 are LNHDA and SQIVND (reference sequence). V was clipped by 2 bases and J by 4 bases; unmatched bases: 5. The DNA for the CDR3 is TGTGCCAGTAGTATAAGAGCGGGACCATACAATGAGCAGTTCTTC. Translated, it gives CASSIRAGPYNEQFF.

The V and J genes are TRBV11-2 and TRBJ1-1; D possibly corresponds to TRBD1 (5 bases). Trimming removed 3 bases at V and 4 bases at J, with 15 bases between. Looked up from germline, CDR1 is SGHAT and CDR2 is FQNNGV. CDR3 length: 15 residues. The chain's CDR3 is CASSFSQAGGTEAFF. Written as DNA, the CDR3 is TGTGCCAGCAGCTTCTCACAGGCCGGGGGCACTGAAGCTTTCTTT.